The table lists the clone carrying this T cell receptor (beta chain) with a few counts. The TCR library protocol was used to attach unique molecular identifiers. These identifiers were attached to individual cDNA molecules. MiXCR was run by TCRdb on the 5' RACE reads, yielding one entry per CDR3 protein. The table records under 85,000 distinct CDR3 sequences, under 9.5% of them present only once. The record originates from a study of early T cells in non-severe SARS-CoV-2 infection. V lost 3 bases to trimming and J lost 7 bases, with 16 bases between them. The germline gives CDR1 MGHDK, CDR2 SYGVNS. This CDR3 region has 15 residues.

The sequence was obtained from an adult who was a healthcare worker with PCR-confirmed SARS-CoV-2 infection or an uninfected control (not recorded which). Sequenced input: whole blood. V and J are TRBV25-1 and TRBJ2-1; D call uncertain. CDR3 loop: CASSDPSLNSNEQFF. CDR3 in DNA: TGTGCCAGCAGTGACCCAAGCTTGAACTCGAATGAGCAGTTCTTC.